The 7 T cell receptor beta chains presented below share a single source sample, sequenced in a study of blood T cell repertoires in COVID-19. TCRdb keeps only in-frame clones here, not all; method: immunoSEQ multiplex PCR. The repertoire consists of around 270,000 clones, with around 85% occurring once and the leading ten covering 0.85% to 1%. The sequenced material came from peripheral blood. All receptors come from a human donor with COVID-19, enrolled during active disease. The donor label of this sample is uncertain.

CDR3: CASSTGSGQGFDTQYF. CDR3 DNA sequence: TGTGCCAGCAGCACCGGGTCGGGACAGGGGTTTGATACGCAGTATTTT. The V call is TRBV5-4, the J call TRBJ2-3, with 10 bases fitting TRBD1. This CDR3 has 16 residues. After removal of 4 bases from V and 6 bases from J, the junction contained 11 bases not matched to a gene. Per the germline V gene, CDR1 is SGHNT and CDR2 is YYREEE (reference sequence).

The V and J genes are TRBV9 and TRBJ1-6; possibly TRBD1 for D (6 bases). This CDR3 comprises 14 residues. Trimming removed 0 bases at V and 10 bases at J, with 11 bases between. Looked up from germline, CDR1 is SGDLS and CDR2 is YYNGEE. In DNA, the CDR3 is TGTGCCAGCAGCGTAGATCCAGGGGAATCACCCCTCCACTTT. Residues: CASSVDPGESPLHF.

This chain links TRBV29-1 with TRBJ1-1; 7 nucleotides agree with TRBD1. The length of the CDR3 is 13 residues. Per germline, CDR1 SQVTM and CDR2 ANQGSEA. V shed 2 bases and J 1 base; nucleotides not matched to a gene: 1. Here the CDR3 reads CSVEYRGNTEAFF. The CDR3 nucleotides are TGCAGCGTTGAATACAGGGGGAACACTGAAGCTTTCTTT.

This sequence joins TRBV9 and TRBJ1-5, with D possibly TRBD1 on 6 matching bases. Looked up from germline, CDR1 is SGDLS and CDR2 is YYNGEE. The CDR3 length is 13 residues. The V gene lost 4 bases and the J gene lost 4 bases, with 9 bases spanning the gap. The chain's CDR3 is CASSPDRNQPQHF. The CDR3 coding sequence is TGTGCCAGCAGCCCCGACAGGAATCAGCCCCAGCATTTT.

V and J are TRBV19 and TRBJ2-3; 12 nucleotides match TRBD2. V was pared by 7 bases and J by 4 bases, with 12 bases of the junction left unmatched. Per germline, CDR1 LNHDA and CDR2 SQIVND (reference sequence). There are 17 residues in the CDR3. The CDR3 nucleotides read TGTGCCAGTACTAGCGGGAGGGTGGTGGGTCCGCCAGATACGCAGTATTTT. It encodes CASTSGRVVGPPDTQYF.

This sequence joins TRBV15 and TRBJ1-3; tentative D call: TRBD1 (6 bases). V was clipped by 5 bases and J by 3 bases, with 14 bases between them. The germline CDR1 and CDR2 sequences are LNHNV and YYDKDF (reference sequence). CDR3 size: 15 residues. CDR3: CATSRPNRVGNTIYF. The CDR3 DNA is TGTGCCACCAGCCGACCGAACAGGGTTGGAAACACCATATATTTT.

This rearrangement joins TRBV12-5 to TRBJ1-4; D is uncertain. Between the trimmed V and J ends, which lost 2 bases and 0 bases, there was a span of 7 bases. Germline values: CDR1 LGHNT, CDR2 FRNRAP. The CDR3 extends over 15 amino acids. In DNA, the CDR3 is TGTGCTAGTGGTTTGTTGGCTGCAACTAATGAAAAACTGTTTTTT. It encodes CASGLLAATNEKLFF.